This entry describes one TCR beta chain. Its antigen is unidentified. Profiling relied on immunoSEQ multiplex PCR, and the TCRdb table lists in-frame clones only, not all of them. The sample carries 160,000 or so clones, roughly four fifths recorded once. This sample was taken from a study of cytotoxic CD8 clonotypes in ibrutinib-treated CLL. Study-wide background: A mean of around 260,000 productive templates and approximately 85,000 productive rearrangements was obtained per sample.

Study-wide findings and caveats: Collection times varied between progressing and sustained-remission patients. The study found public clonotypes uncommon, contracting or stable on treatment. At the start, clonality exceeded age-matched healthy donors and followed circulating CD8+ T-cell counts.

This CDR3 is built from 16 residues. V was cut by 1 base and J by 2 bases, with 13 bases left in between. Germline assignment: CDR1 SGHKS and CDR2 YYEKEE (reference sequence). The chain couples TRBV5-5 to TRBJ1-3, with D hard to call. The receptor's source is a human donor with chronic lymphocytic leukemia. The input for sequencing was PBMCs, taken after 24 months of ibrutinib treatment. This chain's CDR3 is CASSLSSVAAGNTIYF. The CDR3 DNA is TGTGCCAGCAGCTTGTCGAGTGTGGCGGCTGGAAACACCATATATTTT.